This T cell receptor beta chain emerged from a study of CXCR3-negative and CXCR3-positive naive CD8 T cells. This CDR3 has 13 amino acids. Germline assignment: CDR1 MNHEY and CDR2 SVGEGT. UMI-labeled 5' RACE TRB cDNA libraries were prepared from the cells. From the 5' RACE reads, TCRdb lists one entry per CDR3 protein and no DNA. The sample data list 35,000 to 50,000 distinct CDR3 sequences. At around 300,000 cells each, triplicate sorts were carried out for each CD8+ T cell subset. The receptor was derived from a human donor in good health. Some clones in this sample may be carry-over from other donors' samples. The specimen sequenced was memory CD8+ T cells from blood. The chain is built from TRBV6-2 or TRBV6-3 and TRBJ2-5. CDR3 protein: CASSYAYQETQYF.